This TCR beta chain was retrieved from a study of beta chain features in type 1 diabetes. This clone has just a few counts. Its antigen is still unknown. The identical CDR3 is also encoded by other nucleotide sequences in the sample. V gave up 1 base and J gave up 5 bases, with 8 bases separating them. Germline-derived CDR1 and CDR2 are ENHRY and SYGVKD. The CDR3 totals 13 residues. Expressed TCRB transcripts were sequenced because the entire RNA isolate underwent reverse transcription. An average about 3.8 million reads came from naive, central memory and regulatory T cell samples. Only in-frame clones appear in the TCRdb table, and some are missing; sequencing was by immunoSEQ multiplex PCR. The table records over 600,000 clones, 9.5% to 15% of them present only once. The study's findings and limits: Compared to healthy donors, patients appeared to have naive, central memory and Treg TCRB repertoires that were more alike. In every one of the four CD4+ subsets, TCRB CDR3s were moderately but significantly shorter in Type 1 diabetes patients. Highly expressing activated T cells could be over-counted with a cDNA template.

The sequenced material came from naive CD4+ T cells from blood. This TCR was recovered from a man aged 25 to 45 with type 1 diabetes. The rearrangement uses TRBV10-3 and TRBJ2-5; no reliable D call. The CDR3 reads CAISEYREETQYF. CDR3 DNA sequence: TGTGCCATCAGTGAGTACCGCGAGGAGACCCAGTACTTC.